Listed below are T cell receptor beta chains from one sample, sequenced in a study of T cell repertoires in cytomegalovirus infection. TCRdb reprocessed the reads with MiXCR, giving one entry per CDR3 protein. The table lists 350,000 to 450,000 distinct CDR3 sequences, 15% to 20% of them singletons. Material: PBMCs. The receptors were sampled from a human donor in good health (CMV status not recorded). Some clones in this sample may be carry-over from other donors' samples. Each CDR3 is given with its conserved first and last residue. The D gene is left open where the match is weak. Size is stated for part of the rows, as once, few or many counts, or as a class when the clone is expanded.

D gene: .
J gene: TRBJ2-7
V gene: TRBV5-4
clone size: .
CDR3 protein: CASSFGSSTYEQYF
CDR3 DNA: TGTGCCAGCAGCTTCGGCTCGTCCACCTACGAGCAGTACTTC

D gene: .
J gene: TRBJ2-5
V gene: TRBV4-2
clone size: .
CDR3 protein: CASSQDRFGETQYF
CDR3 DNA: TGTGCCAGCAGCCAAGATCGGTTCGGGGAGACCCAGTACTTC

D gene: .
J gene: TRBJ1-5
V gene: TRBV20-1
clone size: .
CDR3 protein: CSAVKGNQPQHF
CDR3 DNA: TGCAGTGCCGTAAAGGGCAATCAGCCCCAGCATTTT

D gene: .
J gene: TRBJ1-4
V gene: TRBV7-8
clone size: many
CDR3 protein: CASSSRSPTNEKLFF
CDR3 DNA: TGTGCCAGCAGCTCCAGGAGTCCAACTAATGAAAAACTGTTTTTT

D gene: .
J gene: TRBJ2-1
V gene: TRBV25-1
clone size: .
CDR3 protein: CASSEPPLAVLFF
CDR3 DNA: TGTGCCAGCAGTGAACCCCCCCTGGCGGTTCTGTTCTTC

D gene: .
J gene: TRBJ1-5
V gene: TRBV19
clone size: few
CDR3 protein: CATLAVSGGNQPQHF
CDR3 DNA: TGTGCCACCTTAGCAGTTTCAGGGGGCAATCAGCCCCAGCATTTT

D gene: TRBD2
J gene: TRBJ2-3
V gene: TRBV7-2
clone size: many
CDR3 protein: CASSLREEITQYF
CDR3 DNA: TGTGCCAGCAGCTTACGGGAGGAAATTACGCAGTATTTT

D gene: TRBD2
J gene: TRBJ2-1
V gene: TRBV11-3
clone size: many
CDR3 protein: CASSGAGLEQFF
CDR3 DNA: TGTGCCAGCAGCGGAGCGGGACTAGAGCAGTTCTTC

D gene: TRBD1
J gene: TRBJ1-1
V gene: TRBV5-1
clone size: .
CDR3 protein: CASSSPGQGTNTEAFF
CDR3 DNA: TGCGCCAGCAGCTCTCCGGGACAGGGGACGAACACTGAAGCTTTCTTT

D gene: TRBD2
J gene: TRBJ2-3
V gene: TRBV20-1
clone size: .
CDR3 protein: CSARVKLAGIADTQYF
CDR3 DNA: TGCAGTGCTAGAGTCAAACTAGCGGGAATCGCAGATACGCAGTATTTT

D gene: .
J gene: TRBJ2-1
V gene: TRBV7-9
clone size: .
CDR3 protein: CASSLQSHLKGEQFF
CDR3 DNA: TGTGCCAGCAGCCTACAAAGCCACCTAAAGGGTGAGCAGTTCTTC

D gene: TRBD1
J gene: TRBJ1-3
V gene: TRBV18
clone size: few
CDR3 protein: CASSLGQDVSGNTIYF
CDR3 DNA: TGTGCCAGCTCACTCGGACAGGATGTCTCTGGAAACACCATATATTTT

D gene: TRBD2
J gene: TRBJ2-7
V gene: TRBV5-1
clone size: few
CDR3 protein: CASSLRLAGENSYEQYF
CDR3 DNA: TGCGCCAGCAGCCTCCGACTAGCGGGTGAAAACTCCTACGAGCAGTACTTC

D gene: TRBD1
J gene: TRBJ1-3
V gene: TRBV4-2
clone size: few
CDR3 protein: CASSLRTGRENTIYF
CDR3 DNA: TGTGCCAGCAGCCTTAGGACAGGGCGGGAAAACACCATATATTTT

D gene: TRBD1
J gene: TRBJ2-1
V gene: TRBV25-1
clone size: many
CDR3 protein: CASSESPGQGEGDEQFF
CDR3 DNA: TGTGCCAGCAGTGAATCCCCGGGACAGGGCGAGGGGGATGAGCAGTTCTTC

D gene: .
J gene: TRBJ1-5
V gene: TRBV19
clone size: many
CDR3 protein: CASSIEGALSNQPQHF
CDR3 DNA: TGTGCCAGTAGTATAGAGGGGGCTTTGAGCAATCAGCCCCAGCATTTT

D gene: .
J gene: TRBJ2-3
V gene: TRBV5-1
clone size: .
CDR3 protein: CASSLGPDADTQYF
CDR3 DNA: TGCGCCAGCAGCCTGGGCCCCGACGCAGATACGCAGTATTTT

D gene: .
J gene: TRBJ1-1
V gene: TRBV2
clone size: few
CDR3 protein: CASRDRRTEAFF
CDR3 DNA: TGTGCCAGCAGGGACAGACGCACTGAAGCTTTCTTT

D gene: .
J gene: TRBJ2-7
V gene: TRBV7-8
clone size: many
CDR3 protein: CASSSDSASYEQYF
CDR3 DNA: TGTGCCAGCAGCTCCGACAGCGCATCCTACGAGCAGTACTTC

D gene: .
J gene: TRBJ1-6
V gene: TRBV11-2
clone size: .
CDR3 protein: CASSLSRTLHF
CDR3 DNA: TGTGCCAGCAGCCTTAGCCGGACCCTCCACTTT

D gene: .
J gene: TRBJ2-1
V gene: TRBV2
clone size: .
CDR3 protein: CASSEAALNEQFF
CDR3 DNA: TGTGCCAGCAGTGAAGCGGCCCTCAATGAGCAGTTCTTC

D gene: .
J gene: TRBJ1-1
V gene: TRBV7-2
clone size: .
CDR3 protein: CASSFGQYRKAFF
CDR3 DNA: TGTGCCAGCAGCTTTGGACAGTATAGAAAAGCTTTCTTT

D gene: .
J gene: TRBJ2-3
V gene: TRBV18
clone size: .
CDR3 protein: CASSPPASGTDTQYF
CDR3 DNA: TGTGCCAGCTCACCACCGGCTAGCGGCACAGATACGCAGTATTTT

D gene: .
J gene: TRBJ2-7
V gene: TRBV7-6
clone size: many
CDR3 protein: CASTPRDEQYF
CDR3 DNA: TGTGCCAGCACCCCCAGAGACGAGCAGTACTTC

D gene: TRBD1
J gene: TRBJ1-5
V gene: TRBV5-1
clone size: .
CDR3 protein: CASRPGTDNQPQHF
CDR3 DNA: TGCGCCAGCCGCCCCGGGACAGATAATCAGCCCCAGCATTTT

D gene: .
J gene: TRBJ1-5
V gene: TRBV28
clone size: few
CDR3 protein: CASRTWDQPQHF
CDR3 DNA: TGTGCCAGCCGCACTTGGGATCAGCCCCAGCATTTT

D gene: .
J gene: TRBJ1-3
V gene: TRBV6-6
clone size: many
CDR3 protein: CASRPDGNSGNTIYF
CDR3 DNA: TGTGCCAGCAGACCGGACGGGAACTCTGGAAACACCATATATTTT

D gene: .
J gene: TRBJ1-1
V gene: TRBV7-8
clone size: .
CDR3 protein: CASSQRTGMAFF
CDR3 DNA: TGTGCCAGCAGCCAACGTACAGGGATGGCTTTCTTT

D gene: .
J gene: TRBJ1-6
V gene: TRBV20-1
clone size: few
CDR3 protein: CSAPADSYNSPLHF
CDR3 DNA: TGCAGTGCTCCGGCCGACTCCTATAATTCACCCCTCCACTTT

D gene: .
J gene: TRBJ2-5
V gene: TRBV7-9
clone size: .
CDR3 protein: CASSLMSGMMETQYF
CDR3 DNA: TGTGCCAGCAGCTTAATGTCAGGGATGATGGAGACCCAGTACTTC

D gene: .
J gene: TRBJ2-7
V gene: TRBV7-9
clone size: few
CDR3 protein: CATRAGSYEQYF
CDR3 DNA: TGTGCCACCCGGGCCGGGTCCTACGAGCAGTACTTC

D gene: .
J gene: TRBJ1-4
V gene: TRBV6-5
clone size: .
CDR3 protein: CASSYWGGSEKLFF
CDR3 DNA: TGTGCCAGCAGTTACTGGGGGGGAAGCGAAAAACTGTTTTTT

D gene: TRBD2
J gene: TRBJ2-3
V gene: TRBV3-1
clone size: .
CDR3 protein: CASSSRDGREGDTQYF
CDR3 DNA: TGTGCCAGCAGCAGCCGGGACGGGAGGGAGGGAGATACGCAGTATTTT

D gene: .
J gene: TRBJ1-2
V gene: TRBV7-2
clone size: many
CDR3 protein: CASSPQGESAYGYTF
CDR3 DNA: TGTGCCAGCAGCCCTCAAGGAGAGTCAGCGTATGGCTACACCTTC

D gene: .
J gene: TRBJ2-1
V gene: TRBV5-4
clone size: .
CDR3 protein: CASSNRYEQFF
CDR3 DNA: TGTGCCAGCAGCAACAGGTATGAGCAGTTCTTC

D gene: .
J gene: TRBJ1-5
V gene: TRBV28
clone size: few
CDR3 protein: CATSAATGVWQPQHF
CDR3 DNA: TGTGCCACTTCTGCGGCGACTGGGGTCTGGCAGCCCCAGCATTTT

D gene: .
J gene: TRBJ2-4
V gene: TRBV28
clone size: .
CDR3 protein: CASSGVAGRPISLAKNIQYF
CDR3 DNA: TGTGCCAGCAGTGGGGTGGCGGGGAGACCGATATCTCTAGCCAAAAACATTCAGTACTTC

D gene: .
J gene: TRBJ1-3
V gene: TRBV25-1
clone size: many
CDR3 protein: CASSAGNTIYF
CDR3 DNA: TGTGCCAGCAGTGCTGGAAACACCATATATTTT

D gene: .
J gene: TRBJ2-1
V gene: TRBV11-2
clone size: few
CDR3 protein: CASSLGEGGPEQFF
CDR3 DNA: TGTGCCAGCAGCTTGGGAGAGGGAGGACCTGAGCAGTTCTTC

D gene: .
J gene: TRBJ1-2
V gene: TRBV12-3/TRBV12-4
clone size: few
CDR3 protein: CASRPSNYGYTF
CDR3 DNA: TGTGCCAGCAGGCCCAGCAACTATGGCTACACCTTC

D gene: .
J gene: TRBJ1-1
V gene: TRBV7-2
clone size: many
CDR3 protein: CASSLSFGGTEAFF
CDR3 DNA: TGTGCCAGCAGCTTATCTTTCGGGGGCACTGAAGCTTTCTTT

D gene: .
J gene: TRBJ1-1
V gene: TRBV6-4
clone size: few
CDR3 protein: CASSPETGWVTEAFF
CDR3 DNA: TGTGCCAGCAGTCCTGAAACTGGATGGGTCACTGAAGCTTTCTTT

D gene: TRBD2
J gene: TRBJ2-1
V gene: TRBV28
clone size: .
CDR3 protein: CASSFQPLARGPEQFF
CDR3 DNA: TGTGCCAGCAGTTTCCAGCCACTAGCGCGCGGTCCTGAGCAGTTCTTC

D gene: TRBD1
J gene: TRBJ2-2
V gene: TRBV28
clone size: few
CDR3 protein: CASSPGTGAGELFF
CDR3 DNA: TGTGCCAGCAGTCCCGGGACAGGGGCCGGGGAGCTGTTTTTT

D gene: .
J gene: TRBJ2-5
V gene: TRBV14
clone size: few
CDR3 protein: CASSRRGVEETQYF
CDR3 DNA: TGTGCCAGCAGCCGGAGAGGAGTAGAAGAGACCCAGTACTTC

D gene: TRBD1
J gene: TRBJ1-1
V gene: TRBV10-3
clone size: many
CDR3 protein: CATGAGGRNTEAFF
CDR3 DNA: TGTGCCACAGGCGCAGGGGGAAGGAACACTGAAGCTTTCTTT

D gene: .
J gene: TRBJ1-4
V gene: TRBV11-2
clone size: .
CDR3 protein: CASSSAYSEKLFF
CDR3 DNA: TGTGCCAGCAGCTCTGCTTACAGCGAAAAACTGTTTTTT

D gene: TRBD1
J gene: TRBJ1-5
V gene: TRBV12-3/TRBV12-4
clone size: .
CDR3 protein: CASSLGTGGIPQHF
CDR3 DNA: TGTGCCAGCAGTTTGGGGACAGGGGGTATCCCCCAGCATTTT

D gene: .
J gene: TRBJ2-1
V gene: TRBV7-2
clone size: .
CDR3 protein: CASSPSSLSYNEQFF
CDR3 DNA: TGTGCCAGCAGCCCTAGCTCCCTCTCCTACAATGAGCAGTTCTTC